This T cell receptor (beta chain) was sequenced during a study of tumor and adjacent non-tumor tissue in lung cancer. Study observations and caveats: Tumor repertoires had a smaller top 100 clone share than normal lung. Tumor tissue had significantly higher TCR diversity than normal lung.

The library came from three nested PCR rounds adapted from ARM-PCR protocols. TCRdb reanalysed the multiplex PCR reads using MiXCR and keeps one entry per CDR3 protein. Found here are 100,000 or so distinct CDR3 sequences, 50% to 70% of them singletons; the top ten hold about 19%. This clonotype appeared many times. What it binds is unknown. This sample's RNA came from whole unsorted tissue. This non-tumor lung sample came from over 3 cm beyond the tumor edge. The CDR3 is 13 residues long. CDR1 SQVTM and CDR2 ANQGSEA come from the germline V gene. V lost 3 bases and J 2 bases, leaving 8 bases between the germline ends.

The sequenced sample consisted of distant non-tumor lung tissue. The source of this sequence is a young man with non-small cell lung cancer. The chain is built from TRBV29-1 and TRBJ1-3; no definite D call. The CDR3 sequence: CSVDGEAGNTIYF. The CDR3 DNA reads as TGCAGCGTTGATGGTGAGGCTGGAAACACCATATATTTT.